This is a list of T cell receptor beta chains from one sample in a study of cytomegalovirus exposure and HLA in healthy donors. Assay used: immunoSEQ multiplex PCR; TCRdb lists only in-frame clones, some missing. The sample comprises roughly 56,000 clones, 70% to 80% of which are singletons, and 45% to 60% rests with the top ten. The sequenced sample consisted of PBMCs. The receptors were gathered from a man aged 45-65 years in good health and CMV-seropositive. Both conserved end residues are part of each CDR3. The D gene is left open where the match is weak. Expanded clones get a size class; other rows say once, few or many, or leave the size out.

j_call	v_call	d_call	clone_size	cdr3_nt	cdr3_aa
TRBJ1-2	TRBV6-6	NA	few	TGTGCCAGCAGTTACTTACAACAGGGATATGGCTACACCTTC	CASSYLQQGYGYTF
TRBJ1-1	TRBV7-2	TRBD1	NA	TGTGCCAGCATCCGGACAGGGCGAACTGAAGCTTTCTTT	CASIRTGRTEAFF
TRBJ2-1	TRBV28	TRBD2	NA	TGTGCCAGCAGTCACCCCGGGACTAGCGGACTAGAACGCTCCTACAATGAGCAGTTCTTC	CASSHPGTSGLERSYNEQFF
TRBJ2-1	TRBV7-9	NA	once	TGTTCCAGCAGCTTAGTCTGGGCAGTCTACAATGAGCAGTTCTTC	CSSSLVWAVYNEQFF
TRBJ2-1	TRBV5-8	NA	NA	TGTGCCAGCAGCTTCCAAGGACTATCCAAGTTCTTC	CASSFQGLSKFF
TRBJ2-1	TRBV9	TRBD2	NA	TGTGCCAGCAGCGTAACGGGGGGGCAGACGCAGTTCTTC	CASSVTGGQTQFF
TRBJ2-7	TRBV30	NA	NA	TGTGCCTGGAAAGACAGCTACGAGCAGTACTTC	CAWKDSYEQYF
TRBJ2-7	TRBV7-9	TRBD1	NA	TGTTCCAGCAGTACCACAGGGGTGGGGATGACCTACGAGCAGTACTTC	CSSSTTGVGMTYEQYF
TRBJ2-7	TRBV5-1	TRBD1	NA	TGCGCCAGCAGCTTGGCCGGTTTCAGGCCGGGACAGGGGGCATGGCAGTACTTC	CASSLAGFRPGQGAWQYF
TRBJ1-2	TRBV9	TRBD1	NA	TGTGCCAGCAGTCCGACGACAGGGGGCTCAAACTATGGCTACACCTTC	CASSPTTGGSNYGYTF
TRBJ1-4	TRBV6-5	NA	once	TGTGCCAGCAGTTACTTGGGCGACGAAAAACTGTTTTTT	CASSYLGDEKLFF
TRBJ2-4	TRBV7-2	TRBD2	NA	TGTGCCAGCAGCTATCTAGCGGGGGGCGGAACTAAAACCAAAAACATTCAGTACTTC	CASSYLAGGGTKTKNIQYF
TRBJ2-2	TRBV7-2	TRBD2	NA	TGTGCCAGCAGCACAGGACTAGCCATCACCGGGGAGCTGTTTTTT	CASSTGLAITGELFF
TRBJ2-5	TRBV30	TRBD1	NA	TGTGCCTGGGGGGACAGGGGGGAGACCCAGCACTTC	CAWGDRGETQHF
TRBJ1-2	TRBV5-1	NA	NA	TGCGCCAGCAGCGTTAGGGACACCTCTGGCTACACCTTC	CASSVRDTSGYTF
TRBJ1-4	TRBV19	NA	NA	TGTGCCAGTAGCCAACAGGCCCGGGTCTCCAATGAAAAACTGTTTTTT	CASSQQARVSNEKLFF
TRBJ1-6	TRBV4-3	NA	NA	TGCGCCAGCAGCCAAATTACGGGGAATTCACCCCTCCACTTT	CASSQITGNSPLHF
TRBJ2-1	TRBV5-1	NA	NA	TGCGCCAGCAGCCCACAAGCCTACAATGAGCAGTTCTTC	CASSPQAYNEQFF
TRBJ1-2	TRBV6-1	TRBD1	NA	TGTGCCAGCAGTATCCGACAGGGTGACTATGGCTACACCTTC	CASSIRQGDYGYTF
TRBJ1-2	TRBV19	TRBD1	once	TGTGCCAGTAGTTCCCCCGACGGACAGGGGGCCACCAACTATGGCTACACCTTC	CASSSPDGQGATNYGYTF
TRBJ1-2	TRBV4-2	NA	few	TGTGCCAACCTACACGCTAGGAGGAACTATGGCTACAACTTC	CANLHARRNYGYNF
TRBJ1-5	TRBV15	NA	NA	TGTGCCACCAGCAGAGGACCGAGGGTCGTGAGCAATCAGCCCCAGCATTTT	CATSRGPRVVSNQPQHF
TRBJ1-5	TRBV5-6	NA	NA	TGTGCCAGCAGCTTGGGGCGGGGGCAGCCCCAGCATTTT	CASSLGRGQPQHF
TRBJ2-2	TRBV7-9	TRBD1	NA	TGTGCCAGCAGCACACGACAGGGCCCCGGGGAGCTGTTTTTT	CASSTRQGPGELFF
TRBJ2-5	TRBV7-9	NA	few	TGTGCCAGCAGCTTAGAGGTTGAGGAAGGAGAGACCCAGTACTTC	CASSLEVEEGETQYF
TRBJ1-1	TRBV5-1	TRBD1	NA	TGCGCCAGCAGCTGGACAGGGGGCTTTGACACTGAAGCTTTCTTT	CASSWTGGFDTEAFF
TRBJ2-1	TRBV7-2	TRBD2	NA	TGTGCCAGCAGCACCACTAGCGGCAATGAGCAGTTCTTC	CASSTTSGNEQFF
TRBJ2-1	TRBV10-3	TRBD1	NA	TGTGCCATCAGCGGACAGGGGAGCTCCTACAATGAGCAGTTCTTC	CAISGQGSSYNEQFF
TRBJ2-5	TRBV30	TRBD2	NA	TGTGCCTGGAGTGTGGGTAGCGGGCCACCGGAGACCCAGTACTTC	CAWSVGSGPPETQYF
TRBJ1-6	TRBV30	NA	NA	TGTGCCTGGAGTACCGGGGTTCAAGATAATTCACCCCTCAACTTT	CAWSTGVQDNSPLNF
TRBJ1-2	TRBV6-5	NA	NA	TGTGCCAGCAGTGAGGACAGCAACTATTATGGCTACACCTTC	CASSEDSNYYGYTF
TRBJ2-1	TRBV5-3	TRBD2	NA	TGTGCCAGAAGCAGAGCGGGAGGGCCCTACAATGAGCAGTTCTTC	CARSRAGGPYNEQFF
TRBJ2-7	TRBV5-1	NA	NA	TGCGCCAGCAGCCGCGCAGGGTCCCGCTACTCCGAGCAGTACTTC	CASSRAGSRYSEQYF
TRBJ2-5	TRBV2	TRBD1	few	TGTGCCAGCAGCCCTGACAGGGGACGAGAGACCCAGTACTTC	CASSPDRGRETQYF
TRBJ2-7	TRBV4-1	NA	NA	TGCGCCAGCAGCCAAGATTGGCCAGGGAACTCCTACGAGCAGTACTTC	CASSQDWPGNSYEQYF
TRBJ1-3	TRBV25-1	NA	NA	TGTGCCAGCAGTGACCTACGTAGTTTACCCTCTGGAAACACCATATATTTT	CASSDLRSLPSGNTIYF